Reported below is one T cell receptor beta chain. This clone was counted between two and nine times. Its binding antigen is unknown. The sample holds no much larger clone one base away, and base qualities are not on file. This entry is derived from a study of blood T cell repertoires in COVID-19 (dated by TCRdb to the early 2020s). Looking at the study overall: Samples from collaborators originated in the United States, Italy and Spain and spanned both the acute and convalescent phases of COVID-19. The material from the prospective study consisted of cDNA or gDNA derived from T cells, B-cell-depleted T cells, or PBMCs. Deeply sampled blood TCRbeta repertoires from subjects exposed to, actively infected with, or recovered from COVID-19 were included in the dataset. The repertoires were released in a freely available public database meant as a resource for research on the immune response to SARS-CoV-2. The samples were drawn from two sources: the first 160 participants of the ongoing ImmuneRACE study, and 1,200 or so subjects contributed by 6 global collaborators. A de-identified subject ID, COVID-19 status, age in years and sex were almost always included in the sample metadata. HLA class I and class II types, where available, came from metadata supplied by the sample provider rather than from assay-based typing. Broad study findings and their caveats: The amount of clinical and demographic metadata varied by source and participant and was provided uncurated.

Each collaborating institution followed its own protocols to collect whole blood in K2EDTA tubes. For TCRbeta analysis, collaborators shipped samples as frozen whole blood, isolated PBMCs, or DNA extracted from either of those sample types. The immunoSEQ Assay, a bias-controlled multiplex PCR, was used to amplify TCRbeta CDR3 regions from genomic DNA. Per the source publication's procedure: Nucleated cell counts per sample were estimated from amplification of reference gene primers within the assay. Sequence reads were collapsed and filtered to measure the absolute abundance of every unique TCRbeta CDR3 rearrangement. For each sample, productive Simpson clonality was calculated as the square root of Simpson's diversity index over productive rearrangements. The table comes from immuneACCESS by way of TCRdb, which keeps in-frame sequences with V and J called. Part of the clones is missing from these tables; in studies checked, under half for an unresolved V gene and the rest for unknown reasons. That table supplies the V and J calls and clone size; D and trimming were determined from the DNA. The sample table records 40,000 to 45,000 clones; 92% of these occur just once. The ten largest clonotypes hold 8% to 10% of the sample.

The specimen was peripheral blood. This sequence originates from a man aged 45-65 years with active COVID-19.

The DNA sequence is TGTGCCAGCAGACCCCTGACAGGGCGCGTTCAGCCCCAGCATTTT. Its protein reads: CASRPLTGRVQPQHF. The chain employs TRBV27 and TRBJ1-5, with 7 bases aligning to TRBD1. The CDR3 spans 15 residues, from the cysteine through the phenylalanine. Only the CDR3 DNA is retained, 45 bases long and in frame from the first base. Based on the germline V gene (reference sequence), the CDR1 and CDR2 sequences are MNHEY and SMNVEV. V is trimmed back by 6 bases and J by 6 bases, and the junction contains 11 bases that no gene match accounts for.